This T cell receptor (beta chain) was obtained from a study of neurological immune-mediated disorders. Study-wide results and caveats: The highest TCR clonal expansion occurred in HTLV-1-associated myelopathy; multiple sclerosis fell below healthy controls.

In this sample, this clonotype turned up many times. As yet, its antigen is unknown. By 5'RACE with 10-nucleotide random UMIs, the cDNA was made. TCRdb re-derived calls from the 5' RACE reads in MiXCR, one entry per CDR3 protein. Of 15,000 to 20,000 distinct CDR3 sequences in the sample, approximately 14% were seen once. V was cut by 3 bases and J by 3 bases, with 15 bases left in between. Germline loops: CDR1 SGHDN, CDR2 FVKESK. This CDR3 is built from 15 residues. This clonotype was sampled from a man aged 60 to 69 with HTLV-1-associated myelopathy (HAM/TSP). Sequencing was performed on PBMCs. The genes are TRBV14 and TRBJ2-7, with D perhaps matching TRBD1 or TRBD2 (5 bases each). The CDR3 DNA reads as TGTGCCAGCAGCCAGGAAATGGGACGGCACTACGAGCAGTACTTC. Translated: CASSQEMGRHYEQYF.